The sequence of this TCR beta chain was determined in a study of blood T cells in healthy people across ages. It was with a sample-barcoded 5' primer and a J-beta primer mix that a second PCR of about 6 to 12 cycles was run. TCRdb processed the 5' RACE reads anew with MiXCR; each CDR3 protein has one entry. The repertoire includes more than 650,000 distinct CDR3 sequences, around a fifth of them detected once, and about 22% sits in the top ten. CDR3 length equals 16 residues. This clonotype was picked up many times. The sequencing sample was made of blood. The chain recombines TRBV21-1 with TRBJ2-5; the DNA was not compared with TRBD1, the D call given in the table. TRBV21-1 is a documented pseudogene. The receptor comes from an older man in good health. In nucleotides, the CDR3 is TGTGCCAGCAGCAAAGACGGGGCGTTTCGATCCTACAAGCAGTACTTC. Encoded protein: CASSKDGAFRSYKQYF.